Below, 2 T cell receptor beta chains from the same sample are listed, as sequenced in a study of cytotoxic CD8 clonotypes in ibrutinib-treated CLL (dated by TCRdb to 2020 to 2023). Read against the paper, the sample's time point label means: approximately 25 months on ibrutinib. Library preparation used the immunoSEQ multiplex PCR assay. TCRdb stores this immuneACCESS table with in-frame sequences only. Part of the clones is absent; in the studies checked, under half of the shortfall reflects unresolved V genes, and no reason is known for the rest. Here the sample has fewer than 200,000 clones; under 85% occur a single time. The ten largest clones take up about 4.9% of the sample. The specimen was PBMCs, collected after 24 months of ibrutinib treatment. These TCRs come from a human donor with chronic lymphocytic leukemia.

This rearrangement joins TRBV15 to TRBJ2-6, with a possible D match to TRBD1 (5 bases). Looked up from germline, CDR1 is LNHNV and CDR2 is YYDKDF (reference sequence). The germline V and J ends were trimmed by 3 bases and 0 bases, with 9 bases remaining between them. This CDR3 region has 16 residues. This chain's CDR3 is CATSSPRGSGANVLTF. The CDR3 DNA reads as TGTGCCACCAGCAGCCCTAGGGGCTCTGGGGCCAACGTCCTGACTTTC. Together with reference TRBV15 and TRBJ2-6, the CDR3 gives the full variable domain: DAMVIQNPRYQVTQFGKPVTLSCSQTLNHNVMYWYQQKSSQAPKLLFHYYDKDFNNEADTPDNFQSRRPNTSFCFLDIRSPGLGDTAMYLCATSSPRGSGANVLTFGAGSRLTVL.

This chain links TRBV13 with TRBJ2-6, with a tentative D call TRBD2 (5 bases). Germline CDR1 PRHDT, CDR2 FYEKMQ (reference sequence). This CDR3 region has 19 residues. The V end was cut by 2 bases, the J end by 0 bases, with 17 bases between. The DNA of the CDR3 is TGTGCCAGCAGCTTATTAGGCCCCGGACTCCACTCTGGGGCCAACGTCCTGACTTTC. Its protein product is CASSLLGPGLHSGANVLTF.